This record covers a single T cell receptor (beta chain). Its antigen remains unidentified. Measured with immunoSEQ multiplex PCR; TCRdb has only the in-frame clones, and not every one. The data contain about 28,000 clones, 83% of them singletons. The CDR3 has 14 residues. Trimming took off 4 bases at V and 2 bases at J, with 10 bases between the two ends. Germline CDR1 and CDR2: MNHEY and SMNVEV (reference sequence). The data are from a study of neoadjuvant nivolumab and ipilimumab in lung cancer. General study results and limits: Blood richness before therapy tracked richness in tumors resected after neoadjuvant therapy. Compared with tumor-adjacent uninvolved lung, resected tumors showed greater richness and clonality.

The source was tumor tissue, collected after neoadjuvant nivolumab, alone or with ipilimumab, at or shortly before surgery. The rearrangement links TRBV27 to TRBJ2-3; a possible D gene is TRBD1 (6 bases). This receptor was obtained from an adult with non-small cell lung cancer. CDR3 DNA: TGTGCCAGCAGTTGGGGGCTACTCACAGATACGCAGTATTTT. Translated, it gives CASSWGLLTDTQYF.